Presented here are 19 T cell receptor beta chains from one specimen sequenced in a study of glioma-infiltrating T cells. Using RNA template, CDR3s of TCR alpha and beta were amplified with iRepertoire arm-PCR. TCRdb redid the calling of the multiplex PCR reads with MiXCR, one entry per CDR3 protein. The sample shows about 180,000 distinct CDR3 sequences, more than 35% of them seen only once. The material sequenced was glioma tissue, nonneoplastic brain tissue, or PBMCs (not recorded which). Receptor source: a human donor with low-grade glioma or glioblastoma, undergoing nonglioma brain surgery, or in good health (not recorded which).

This clonotype was seen at least ten times. The rearrangement uses TRBV28 and TRBJ1-2; D gene unclear. Germline-derived CDR1 and CDR2 are MDHEN and SYDVKM. The V end lost 2 bases, the J end lost 3 bases, and 10 bases lay between the germline ends. This CDR3 region has 14 residues. The CDR3 region is CASSLGSGDYGYTF. CDR3 in DNA: TGTGCCAGCAGTTTAGGGTCCGGTGACTATGGCTACACCTTC.

Concerning this clonotype: Just one base apart from a much larger clone, this may be a read error. The chain is built from TRBV10-3 and TRBJ2-3; D assignment may be TRBD1 or TRBD2 (5 bases each). The CDR3 runs to 12 residues. Germline CDR1 reads ENHRY; CDR2 reads SYGVKD. The CDR3 nucleotides are TGTGCAAGTTCAGAGGGGCCAGATACGCAGTATTTT. It is translated as CASSEGPDTQYF.

This clonotype was recorded many times. The chain carries TRBV2 and TRBJ1-1, with unresolved D. V was cut by 6 bases and J by 10 bases, with 15 bases left in between. The CDR3 loop spans 12 amino acids. In germline, CDR1 is SNHLY, CDR2 FYNNEI. CDR3 DNA: TGTGCCAGCAGAATCTTAACTGGTGGAGCTTTCTTT. It encodes CASRILTGGAFF.

A word on this clonotype: Being one base from a much bigger clone, this may be a read error. The CDR3 sequence is CASIGTSRTWNQYF. In nucleotides, the CDR3 is TGTGCCAGCATCGGGACTAGTCGGACGTGGAACCAGTACTTC. V is TRBV28 and J is TRBJ2-5; TRBD2 aligns across 8 bases. This CDR3 is 14 amino acids long. After removal of 7 bases from V and 10 bases from J, the junction contained 14 bases not matched to a gene. Germline-derived CDR1 and CDR2 are MDHEN and SYDVKM.

Many counts were recorded for this clonotype. The CDR3 DNA follows: TGTGCCAGTAGCGAACAGGGCCCTGAAGCTTTCTTT. The encoded protein is CASSEQGPEAFF. The chain links TRBV19 to TRBJ1-1; TRBD1 is a possible D gene (6 bases). The V and J ends lost 6 bases and 6 bases respectively, with 11 bases between them. Per the germline V gene, CDR1 is LNHDA and CDR2 is SQIVND (reference sequence). This CDR3 is built from 12 residues.

In its sample, this clonotype was seen a few times. This chain links TRBV5-5 with TRBJ2-5; TRBD1 matches at 8 bases. Trimming at V came to 3 bases and at J to 7 bases, leaving 8 bases not matched to a gene. The CDR3 spans 14 residues. Germline-derived CDR1 and CDR2 are SGHKS and YYEKEE (reference sequence). CDR3 loop: CASSSPTGAWTQYF. The CDR3 DNA reads as TGTGCCAGCAGCTCGCCGACAGGGGCTTGGACCCAGTACTTC.

This clonotype came up a few times. The chain employs TRBV12-3 or TRBV12-4 and TRBJ2-7; 7 bases align to TRBD2. CDR3 size: 15 residues. V trimming: 3 bases; J trimming: 2 bases; junction bases outside the gene matches: 7. In DNA, the CDR3 is TGTGCCAGCAGTTTTGAAGCGGGGCCTACCTACGAGCAGTACTTC. As protein: CASSFEAGPTYEQYF.

This clonotype was observed a single time. A much larger clone lies one base from this, so it may be a read error. The genes are TRBV6-1 and TRBJ2-1; 9 bases align to TRBD2. Germline V lookup: CDR1 MNHNS, CDR2 SASEGT. The CDR3 spans 14 residues. Trimming at V came to 8 bases and at J to 8 bases, leaving 10 bases not matched to a gene. CDR3 region: CASSLRGGRDEQFF. The CDR3 nucleotides are TGTGCCAGCTCCCTACGAGGCGGGAGGGATGAGCAGTTCTTC.

The chain recombines TRBV12-3 or TRBV12-4 with TRBJ2-7, with 8 nucleotides matching TRBD2. The CDR3 runs 14 residues. Trimming removed 5 bases from V and 7 bases from J; junction bases left unmatched: 10. In DNA, the CDR3 is TGTGCCAGCAGTCCAAGCGGGAGAGGGAGTGAGCAGTACTTC. It codes for CASSPSGRGSEQYF.

V usage is TRBV20-1 and J usage is TRBJ2-7; no clear D gene. The CDR3 spans 14 residues. Trimming stripped 2 bases from V and 7 bases from J, with 18 bases between. In germline, CDR1 is DFQATT, CDR2 SNEGSKA (reference sequence). The CDR3 DNA follows: TGCAGTGCTAGACGCCCTCAGAGGTCTGAGGAGCAGTACTTC. Encoded protein: CSARRPQRSEEQYF.

The chain is built from TRBV14 and TRBJ1-3, with D possibly being TRBD1 (6 bases). V was cut by 2 bases and J by 10 bases, with 15 bases left in between. The CDR3 is 14 residues long. Germline CDR1 reads SGHDN; CDR2 reads FVKESK. Here the CDR3 DNA reads TGTGCCAGCAGCCAATTCGGGGGCATGGAGACCATATATTTT. Protein: CASSQFGGMETIYF.

With respect to this clonotype: Given a much more abundant clone one base away, this may be a read error. The chain uses TRBV29-1 and TRBJ1-1, with a tentative D call TRBD1 (6 bases). Germline-derived CDR1 and CDR2 are SQVTM and ANQGSEA. This CDR3 spans 12 amino acids. V lost 4 bases, J lost 6 bases, and 12 bases lay in between. Here the CDR3 DNA reads TGCAGCGTTGTAAGGGGGTGCCCTGAAGCTTTCTTT. This codes for CSVVRGCPEAFF.

This clonotype was seen a handful of times. J is TRBJ2-7 and V is TRBV7-8; a possible D gene is TRBD2 (6 bases). The CDR3 consists of 16 residues. V lost 3 bases to trimming and J lost 5 bases, with 20 bases between them. Germline CDR1 reads SGHVS; CDR2 reads FQNEAQ. As DNA, the CDR3 is TGTGCCAGCAGCTTCCTACGGACCCGGGGGTCCCACGAGCAGTACTTC. This encodes CASSFLRTRGSHEQYF.

The chain carries TRBV29-1 and TRBJ2-3; 7 positions agree with TRBD1. CDR3 length equals 15 residues. CDR1 is SQVTM and CDR2 is ANQGSEA in the germline V gene. V lost 5 bases and J lost 6; bases outside the gene matches: 14. The CDR3 here is CSVPRRTGATDTQYF. CDR3 sequence (DNA): TGCAGCGTTCCCCGGCGGACAGGTGCCACGGATACGCAGTATTTT.

This clonotype was detected many times. This sequence joins TRBV29-1 and TRBJ1-1; D remains unclear. The germline V gene encodes CDR1 SQVTM and CDR2 ANQGSEA. The germline V and J ends were trimmed by 3 bases and 1 base, with 15 bases remaining between them. CDR3 size: 15 residues. This chain's CDR3 is CSVDITGSQNTEAFF. In DNA form, the CDR3 reads TGCAGCGTTGATATTACCGGGAGTCAGAACACTGAAGCTTTCTTT.

The chain uses TRBV20-1 and TRBJ2-7; D is unresolved. Trimming stripped 7 bases from V and 0 bases from J, with 10 bases between. Germline V lookup: CDR1 DFQATT, CDR2 SNEGSKA (reference sequence). The CDR3 has 12 amino acids. CDR3 loop: CSVTVSSYEQYF. CDR3 nucleotides: TGCAGTGTAACCGTGAGCTCCTACGAGCAGTACTTC.

This sequence joins TRBV20-1 and TRBJ1-1; no clear D gene. V shed 3 bases and J shed 4 bases, with 15 bases lying between them. Germline lookup yields CDR1 DFQATT and CDR2 SNEGSKA (reference sequence). The CDR3 runs 14 residues. The CDR3 coding sequence is TGCAGTGCTAGCGGAACCGGGTTGGGCACTGAAGCTTTCTTT. Translating gives CSASGTGLGTEAFF.

As to this clonotype: Just one base apart from a much larger clone, this may be a read error. The V and J genes are TRBV12-3 or TRBV12-4 and TRBJ1-1, with D maybe TRBD1 (5 bases). The CDR3 has 13 residues. Written as DNA, the CDR3 is TGTGCCAGCAGTTTAGCGCAGGGAGGAGAAGCTTTATTT. This encodes CASSLAQGGEALF.

Points on this clonotype: Because it lacks the conserved phenylalanine or tryptophan at the end, this CDR3 is likely a read error. J is TRBJ1-1 and V is TRBV18; tentative D call: TRBD1 (6 bases). V shed 6 bases and J shed 0 bases, with 14 bases lying between them. Germline CDR1 KGHSH, CDR2 LQKENI. This CDR3 has 15 residues. The CDR3 protein is CASSPLDSMNTEAFS. The DNA of the CDR3 is TGTGCCAGCTCGCCTTTGGACAGTATGAACACTGAAGCTTTCTCT.